The 17 T cell receptor beta chains below were found in one sample sequenced in a study of blood T cell repertoires in COVID-19. The assay was immunoSEQ multiplex PCR, and TCRdb's table has in-frame clones only and misses some. In the table there are around 60,000 clones, approximately 83% of which are singletons. Sequencing was done on a sample of peripheral blood. These receptor sequences come from a human donor in a cohort sampled during active COVID-19.

The chain carries TRBV14 and TRBJ2-3; weak D call: TRBD2 (6 bases). The CDR3 covers 15 residues. Germline-derived CDR1 and CDR2 are SGHDN and FVKESK. V was shortened by 3 bases and J by 2 bases, with 12 bases between the two germline ends. The CDR3 DNA reads as TGTGCCAGCAGCCAGAGGGACTTATACACAGATACGCAGTATTTT. This sequence encodes CASSQRDLYTDTQYF. The full variable domain, with the rest looked up from reference TRBV14 and TRBJ2-3, is EAGVTQFPSHSVIEKGQTVTLRCDPISGHDNLYWYRRVMGKEIKFLLHFVKESKQDESGMPNNRFLAERTGGTYSTLKVQPAELEDSGVYFCASSQRDLYTDTQYFGPGTRLTVL.

This chain uses TRBV18 with TRBJ1-4; D is unresolved. The ends were cut back, 1 base at V and 0 bases at J, with 9 bases in the middle. Germline V gives CDR1 KGHSH, CDR2 LQKENI. This CDR3 comprises 16 residues. CDR3 in DNA: TGTGCCAGCTCACCACGGAATCAGGCAACTAATGAAAAACTGTTTTTT. Translated: CASSPRNQATNEKLFF.

The rearrangement links TRBV7-2 to TRBJ2-7; 7 bases line up with TRBD2. The junction had 10 bases not matched to a gene; V was cut back by 4 bases and J by 7 bases. This CDR3 is 14 amino acids long. The germline CDR1 and CDR2 sequences are SGHTA and FQGNSA. CDR3 amino acids: CASSSRLAPWEQYF. The CDR3 DNA reads as TGTGCCAGCAGCTCTCGACTAGCCCCCTGGGAGCAGTACTTC.

V and J are TRBV6-2 or TRBV6-3 and TRBJ1-5; D unresolved. Trimming took 2 bases from V and 11 from J, leaving 13 bases between them. The CDR3 runs 13 residues. Germline CDR1 reads MNHEY; CDR2 reads SVGEGT. CDR3 sequence (DNA): TGTGCCAGCAGTTACCCAACCAATCCGGCCCAGCATTTT. This gives the protein CASSYPTNPAQHF.

The chain joins TRBV7-9 to TRBJ1-2, with D unresolved. This CDR3 comprises 15 residues. Per germline, CDR1 SEHNR and CDR2 FQNEAQ (reference sequence). V was shortened by 5 bases and J by 7 bases, with 20 bases between the two germline ends. The CDR3 sequence is CASSPLRRRKSGYTF. The CDR3 DNA sequence: TGTGCCAGCAGCCCTCTCCGCAGGAGGAAGAGTGGCTACACCTTC.

This chain joins TRBV9 and TRBJ1-3, with 7 bases matching TRBD1. The J segment lost 3 bases and the V segment lost 4 bases, leaving 7 bases of the junction unmatched. There are 15 residues in the CDR3. Germline CDR1 and CDR2: SGDLS and YYNGEE. In DNA, the CDR3 is TGTGCCAGCAGCCCAGGGGGTTTATTTGGAAACACCATATATTTT. Protein: CASSPGGLFGNTIYF. Together with reference TRBV9 and TRBJ1-3, the CDR3 gives the full variable domain: DSGVTQTPKHLITATGQRVTLRCSPRSGDLSVYWYQQSLDQGLQFLIQYYNGEERAKGNILERFSAQQFPDLHSELNLSSLELGDSALYFCASSPGGLFGNTIYFGEGSWLTVV.

V usage is TRBV25-1 and J usage is TRBJ2-7; no firm D call. The CDR3 length is 10 residues. Trimming took off 10 bases at V and 9 bases at J, with 13 bases between the two ends. Germline V gene data show CDR1 as MGHDK and CDR2 as SYGVNS. The CDR3 is CATAGLRQYF. The CDR3 DNA is TGTGCCACCGCCGGTCTGCGGCAGTACTTC.

The chain has TRBV7-9 and TRBJ2-3; 8 bases are a match to TRBD2. V gave up 1 base and J gave up 1 base; unmatched junction bases: 4. The CDR3 totals 16 residues. The germline V gene has CDR1 SEHNR and CDR2 FQNEAQ (reference sequence). CDR3 nucleotides: TGTGCCAGCAGCTTAGGGGAAGCGGGAGGCACAGATACGCAGTATTTT. As protein: CASSLGEAGGTDTQYF.

The chain has TRBV7-9 and TRBJ1-2; 7 nucleotides match TRBD1. The CDR3 consists of 15 residues. Germline CDR1 and CDR2: SEHNR and FQNEAQ (reference sequence). V was clipped by 3 bases and J by 4 bases; unmatched bases: 8. CDR3 region: CASSFWDSSSYGYTF. DNA of the CDR3: TGTGCCAGCAGCTTTTGGGACAGTTCCTCCTATGGCTACACCTTC.

The chain joins TRBV28 to TRBJ1-5; 7 bases map to TRBD1. CDR3 size: 13 residues. CDR1 is MDHEN and CDR2 is SYDVKM in the germline V gene. Losses at the gene ends were 6 bases for V and 5 bases for J; bases not matched to a gene: 4. The CDR3: CASRDRPHQPQHF. Written as DNA, the CDR3 is TGTGCCAGCAGGGACAGGCCCCATCAGCCCCAGCATTTT.

V usage is TRBV7-2 and J usage is TRBJ2-2, with 7 bases lining up with TRBD1. This CDR3 region has 16 residues. From germline, CDR1 is SGHTA and CDR2 FQGNSA. J gave up 7 bases and V 2 bases, and 10 bases lay outside the gene matches. CDR3 nucleotides: TGTGCCAGCAGCTTACGCGTGACAGGGTTGGGCGGGGAGCTGTTTTTT. Amino acid sequence: CASSLRVTGLGGELFF.

The CDR3 spells CASSYPGSWAEAFF. The CDR3 DNA sequence: TGTGCCAGCAGCTACCCGGGATCTTGGGCTGAAGCTTTCTTT. The V gene is TRBV28, the J gene TRBJ1-1; D call uncertain. CDR3 length: 14 amino acids. Germline lookup yields CDR1 MDHEN and CDR2 SYDVKM. Trimming cost V 6 bases and J 6 bases, with 17 bases left between them.

This clone was found a few times. The rearrangement joins TRBV27 to TRBJ2-7; D ambiguous. The CDR3 loop spans 16 amino acids. Germline lookup yields CDR1 MNHEY and CDR2 SMNVEV (reference sequence). V dropped 4 bases and J dropped 2 bases, with 18 bases sitting between them. The CDR3 nucleotides are TGTGCCAGCAGTTCCCAATCTCCCAGCGTAACCTACGAGCAGTACTTC. It encodes CASSSQSPSVTYEQYF.

The V gene is TRBV19, the J gene TRBJ2-1, with 13 bases matching TRBD2. J gave up 8 bases and V 1 base, and 14 bases lay outside the gene matches. The V gene's germline CDR1 is LNHDA and CDR2 SQIVND (reference sequence). CDR3 length equals 19 residues. The CDR3 loop reads CASSIVPGLAGVLSDEQFF. The CDR3 DNA reads TGTGCCAGTAGTATAGTCCCCGGACTAGCGGGAGTCCTTTCCGATGAGCAGTTCTTC.

The genes are TRBV18 and TRBJ1-2, with D maybe TRBD1 (5 bases). V lost 6 bases and J lost 0, with 11 bases in between. Germline V gene lookup returns CDR1 KGHSH and CDR2 LQKENI. The CDR3 runs 14 residues. CDR3: CASSPDRTNYGYTF. DNA of the CDR3: TGTGCCAGCTCTCCTGACAGAACTAACTATGGCTACACCTTC.

V and J are TRBV5-4 and TRBJ1-1, with D tentatively TRBD1 (5 bases). Trimming removed 9 bases from V and 5 bases from J, with 14 bases in between. There are 12 residues in the CDR3. Germline V gene data show CDR1 as SGHNT and CDR2 as YYREEE (reference sequence). The CDR3, as DNA: TGTGCCACCGAAAAAGGGGAAACTGAAGCTTTCTTT. It translates to CATEKGETEAFF.

The chain has TRBV19 and TRBJ2-5; 9 bases agree with TRBD1. The CDR3 consists of 14 residues. Germline values: CDR1 LNHDA, CDR2 SQIVND (reference sequence). The V gene end was trimmed by 3 bases and the J gene end by 4 bases; junction bases not matched to a gene: 3. CDR3 sequence (DNA): TGTGCCAGTAGTATCGACAGGGGGTTAGAGACCCAGTACTTC. Translation: CASSIDRGLETQYF. Complete variable domain (other parts from reference TRBV19 and TRBJ2-5): DGGITQSPKYLFRKEGQNVTLSCEQNLNHDAMYWYRQDPGQGLRLIYYSQIVNDFQKGDIAEGYSVSREKKESFPLTVTSAQKNPTAFYLCASSIDRGLETQYFGPGTRLLVL.